This paragraph covers one TCR beta chain sequence. Its antigen is undetermined. This record comes from a study of T cell responses to AZD1222 COVID-19 vaccine. General observations from the study: Donors, mostly white British, included more females; clonal diversity was possibly underestimated.

Trimming took off 7 bases at V and 0 bases at J, with 14 bases between the two ends. The CDR3 is 15 amino acids. Germline CDR1 reads LNHDA; CDR2 reads SQIVND (reference sequence). Measured with immunoSEQ multiplex PCR; TCRdb has only the in-frame clones, and not every one. The table includes about 140,000 clones, around nine tenths detected once. The input for sequencing was peripheral blood, taken on day 0 of AZD1222 vaccination. The sequence came from an adult in good health. J is TRBJ2-3 and V is TRBV19; no clear D. The CDR3 coding sequence is TGTGCCAGTAAGGAGACCGCTTCTAGCACAGATACGCAGTATTTT. This translates into CASKETASSTDTQYF. Supplemented by reference TRBV19 and TRBJ2-3, the full variable domain reads DGGITQSPKYLFRKEGQNVTLSCEQNLNHDAMYWYRQDPGQGLRLIYYSQIVNDFQKGDIAEGYSVSREKKESFPLTVTSAQKNPTAFYLCASKETASSTDTQYFGPGTRLTVL.